Described below is a single T cell receptor (beta chain) sequence and its context. Its antigen remains unknown. This specimen comes from a study of T cells after yellow fever vaccination. 5'RACE template switching generated TCR cDNA, adding a universal primer site and UMIs. TCRdb reprocessed the 5' RACE reads with MiXCR, giving one entry per CDR3 protein. The sample consists of about 320,000 distinct CDR3 sequences, 3.5% to 4.5% of them appearing once. In germline, CDR1 is LGHNA, CDR2 YSLEER. With 3 bases clipped from V and 2 bases from J, the junction kept 8 bases outside the gene matches. This CDR3 is 17 amino acids long. Study-wide points: A small proportion of clonotypes was detected in both the CD4 and CD8 compartments.

The sample was PBMCs, taken 15 days after the yellow fever booster vaccination. This sequence joins TRBV4-3 and TRBJ2-3, with 10 nucleotides matching TRBD2. The origin of this receptor is a man aged 18 to 30 who received the YFV17D yellow fever vaccine. The CDR3 loop is CASSQQVAGGTTDTQYF. The CDR3, as DNA: TGCGCCAGCAGCCAGCAGGTAGCGGGGGGAACCACAGATACGCAGTATTTT.